This is a list of T cell receptor beta chains from one sample in a study of identical twins. TCRdb used MiXCR to reprocess the 5' RACE reads, holding one entry per CDR3 protein. This sample has around 230,000 distinct CDR3 sequences, with roughly 7.1% found just once. This sample was shared with a second study, whose subject was T cells expressing NK-cell markers.

The sequenced sample was CD8+ T cells sorted from blood. The source is a young woman in good health. Both conserved end residues are part of each CDR3.

j_gene	v_gene	CDR3aa
TRBJ2-1	TRBV20-1	CSARETTSGVHEQFF
TRBJ2-3	TRBV13	CASSLARIDTQYF
TRBJ2-1	TRBV9	CASSVEPESLNEQFF
TRBJ2-7	TRBV29-1	CSVEDSGSEQYF
TRBJ2-1	TRBV19	CASSIHGPYNEQFF
TRBJ1-2	TRBV25-1	CATHGGEGYTF
TRBJ2-1	TRBV7-2	CASSPRTRKNEQFF
TRBJ2-2	TRBV5-1	CASSLADSSVGELFF
TRBJ1-2	TRBV7-9	CASSKDTLRYGYTF
TRBJ2-4	TRBV7-2	CASSPPTGLAKNIQYF
TRBJ2-5	TRBV10-3	CAISEWEDSRLQETQYF
TRBJ2-7	TRBV6-5	CASSYSSRLAGRSYEQYF
TRBJ2-1	TRBV9	CASSVSSQRETHNEQFF
TRBJ2-6	TRBV29-1	CSVEGTGGVGANVLTF
TRBJ1-2	TRBV7-9	CASSPAGPGGYTF
TRBJ2-1	TRBV4-1	CASSQDLWGEQFF
TRBJ2-1	TRBV6-5	CASSYSRYNEQFF
TRBJ2-3	TRBV5-1	CASSFEGSSTDTQYF